This TCR beta chain appears in the sequencing data of a study of blood T cell repertoires in COVID-19 (TCRdb year 2020). Regarding the study in general: Samples covering the acute and convalescent phases of COVID-19 were provided by collaborators in the United States, Italy and Spain. The material from the prospective study consisted of cDNA or gDNA derived from T cells, B-cell-depleted T cells, or PBMCs. Subjects who had been exposed to COVID-19, were actively infected with it, or had recovered from it provided the deeply sampled blood TCRbeta repertoires that made up the dataset. The repertoires were made available in a free public database intended to serve as a resource for research on the immune response to SARS-CoV-2. Samples came from the ongoing ImmuneRACE study (first 160 participants) plus 1,254 subjects from 6 global collaborators. The sample metadata nearly always contained a de-identified subject ID, COVID-19 status, age in years and sex. HLA class I and class II types, where available, came from metadata supplied by the sample provider rather than from assay-based typing. What the work shows at the level of the full study, not this receptor alone: The quantity of clinical and demographic metadata differed by source and by participant and was supplied without curation.

One collaborating source in Seattle enrolled patients while the patients were actively infected and followed the patients over time throughout the course of disease. Collaborating institutions collected whole blood in K2EDTA tubes following their own protocols. For TCRbeta analysis, collaborator samples were shipped as frozen whole blood, as isolated PBMCs, or as DNA extracted from either sample type. Comment on this clone: The specificity of this receptor is unknown. Base qualities are not recorded, but no much larger clone differs from it by a single base.

TCRbeta CDR3 regions were amplified from genomic DNA by means of the immunoSEQ Assay, a bias-controlled multiplex PCR. Per the source publication's procedure: The number of nucleated cells in each sample was estimated by amplification of reference gene primers within the assay. Sequence reads were collapsed and filtered to measure the absolute abundance of every unique TCRbeta CDR3 rearrangement. For each sample, productive Simpson clonality was calculated by taking the square root of Simpson's diversity index across productive rearrangements. Not all clones reach the TCRdb copy of this immuneACCESS table, which keeps in-frame sequences only. Checked studies attribute under half of the gap to unresolved V genes and leave the rest unexplained. V and J calls and clone size are given by that table; D and trimming were obtained from the DNA. The sample has over 150,000 clones on record, approximately 81% of them singletons. The top ten constitute 7% to 10% of the sample.

The germline V gene encodes CDR1 MNHEY and CDR2 SVGAGI. V is pruned by 6 bases and J by 4 bases, leaving 6 bases of the junction without a gene match. The CDR3 goes from the cysteine to the phenylalanine over 14 residues. The kept DNA is CDR3 alone, 42 bases in frame from the first base. The specimen was peripheral blood. The chain links TRBV6-5 with TRBJ2-1; 7 central bases correspond to TRBD2. The sequence came from a woman aged 55-69 years with COVID-19, enrolled during active disease. The CDR3: CASRAELAYNEQFF. At the DNA level, the sequence is TGTGCCAGCAGAGCCGAACTAGCGTACAATGAGCAGTTCTTC.